This T cell receptor (beta chain) was observed in a study of molecular identifiers for immune sequencing clone quantification. Bulk TCR library preparation followed previously described methods with listed TCR primers. TCRdb called the PCR reads again in MiXCR, with one record for every CDR3 protein. The sample has about half a million distinct CDR3 sequences, over 20% seen once; the top ten hold about 0.78%. This CDR3 is 14 amino acids long. V was pared by 5 bases and J by 5 bases, with 7 bases of the junction left unmatched. CDR1 is SGHAT, CDR2 FQNNGV, per germline. This clonotype was seen only a few times.

The sample was naive CD8+ T cells from blood, with Jurkat cell RNA spiked in. Subset reported: FACS-sorted CD8+CD4-CCR7+CD45RA+ naive T cells. The V call is TRBV11-2, the J call TRBJ1-1; 8 bases map to TRBD1. This TCR derives from a human donor in good health. Some libraries in this study had Jurkat cell RNA spiked in. CDR3 sequence: CASSPWTGRTEAFF. For the CDR3, the DNA is TGTGCCAGCAGCCCGTGGACAGGGCGGACTGAAGCTTTCTTT.